This TCR beta chain emerged from a study of blood T cell repertoires in COVID-19. In its sample, this clone was seen a few times. The sample carries other DNA sequences with the same CDR3. Only in-frame clones appear in the TCRdb table, and some are missing; sequencing was by immunoSEQ multiplex PCR. The sample has 200,000 to 250,000 clones, more than 75% seen once; the top ten hold 13%. The CDR3 has 13 amino acids. Germline CDR1 and CDR2: SGHVS and FQNEAQ. Between the trimmed V and J ends, which lost 2 bases and 4 bases, there was a span of 8 bases. The TCR sequence derives from a human donor in a cohort sampled during active COVID-19. V is TRBV7-8 and J is TRBJ1-1; no reliable D call. Sequencing used peripheral blood. The CDR3 region is CASSLTGGTEAFF. The CDR3 DNA sequence: TGTGCCAGCAGCTTAACTGGAGGCACTGAAGCTTTCTTT.